This entry is about one T cell receptor (beta chain). The data are from a study of blood T cell repertoires in COVID-19. Across the whole study: Samples came from the United States, Italy and Spain, spanning acute and convalescent COVID-19.

Germline-derived CDR1 and CDR2 are SGHRS and YFSETQ. The CDR3 spans 15 residues. Trimming at V came to 2 bases and at J to 0 bases, leaving 3 bases not matched to a gene. In the authors' methods: Amplification from reference gene primers served as the basis for estimated nucleated cell counts. Assay: immunoSEQ multiplex PCR; the TCRdb copy retains only in-frame clones and omits some. That table furnishes V, J and clone size, whereas the DNA furnished D and trimming. Seen here are 200,000 to 300,000 clones, 85% observed once, and the top ten hold over 7.5%. In assigning cohorts, the study relied on participant-reported clinical history.

Sequencing was carried out using PBMCs or T cells enriched from blood (not recorded which). This receptor was identified in a woman aged 50 to 65 with acute COVID-19. This chain joins TRBV5-1 and TRBJ2-7; 9 bases agree with TRBD2. The DNA for the CDR3 is TGCGCCAGCAGCTTTAGCGGGGGAAACTCCTACGAGCAGTACTTC. Its translation is CASSFSGGNSYEQYF. The full variable domain, its missing parts supplied by reference TRBV5-1 and TRBJ2-7, is KAGVTQTPRYLIKTRGQQVTLSCSPISGHRSVSWYQQTPGQGLQFLFEYFSETQRNKGNFPGRFSGRQFSNSRSEMNVSTLELGDSALYLCASSFSGGNSYEQYFGPGTRLTVT.